This T cell receptor (beta chain) is drawn from a study of shared clonotypes between healthy human individuals. Some clones are missing from TCRdb's copy, which holds only in-frame ones; the method was immunoSEQ multiplex PCR. The sample carries about 1 million clones, about 80% recorded once. Trimming removed 0 bases from V and 2 bases from J, with 14 bases in between. The CDR3 consists of 15 residues. Germline-derived CDR1 and CDR2 are GTSNPN and SVGIG (reference sequence). The gene calls are TRBV30 and TRBJ2-7, with D possibly matching TRBD2 (7 bases). Sequences were obtained from memory CD4+ T cells sorted from blood. Subset meaning: CD45RA-negative fraction. The TCR comes from a man between 18 and 35 years old in good health. The CDR3 sequence is CAWSVGGEGTYEQYF. The DNA of the CDR3 is TGTGCCTGGAGTGTAGGGGGGGAGGGAACCTACGAGCAGTACTTC.